Listed below are T cell receptor beta chains from one sample, sequenced in a study of shared clonotypes between healthy human individuals. Method: immunoSEQ multiplex PCR; TCRdb's copy keeps in-frame clones and lacks some. The sample consists of 850,000 to 1,200,000 clones, roughly 70% of them appearing once. The sequencing sample was made of memory CD4+ T cells sorted from blood. The receptors here all came from a man between 18 and 29 years old in good health. Both conserved end residues are part of each CDR3. Fields, in order: D gene, clone size, CDR3 length, J gene, V gene, CDR3 protein, CDR3 DNA. D genes are given only for firm matches. The size field is filled for only some rows; it gives once, few, many or a size class.

D gene: -; clone size: many; CDR3 length: 18; J gene: TRBJ2-2; V gene: TRBV27; CDR3 protein: CASSLFQGYGANTGELFF; CDR3 DNA: TGTGCCAGCAGTTTATTCCAGGGCTACGGTGCGAACACCGGGGAGCTGTTTTTT
D gene: TRBD2; clone size: few; CDR3 length: 15; J gene: TRBJ2-3; V gene: TRBV6-4; CDR3 protein: CASSLAGGNTDTQYF; CDR3 DNA: TGTGCCAGCAGTCTAGCGGGAGGCAACACAGATACGCAGTATTTT
D gene: TRBD2; clone size: -; CDR3 length: 19; J gene: TRBJ2-3; V gene: TRBV13; CDR3 protein: CASSLSWTSGRRDTDTQYF; CDR3 DNA: TGTGCCAGCAGCTTATCTTGGACTAGCGGGAGAAGAGACACAGATACGCAGTATTTT
D gene: TRBD2; clone size: -; CDR3 length: 17; J gene: TRBJ2-1; V gene: TRBV9; CDR3 protein: CASSPAAQRGFYNEQFF; CDR3 DNA: TGTGCCAGCAGCCCCGCGGCCCAGCGGGGCTTCTACAATGAGCAGTTCTTC
D gene: -; clone size: -; CDR3 length: 15; J gene: TRBJ2-5; V gene: TRBV4-3; CDR3 protein: CASSQAARPWETQYF; CDR3 DNA: TGCGCCAGCAGCCAAGCCGCCCGTCCCTGGGAGACCCAGTACTTC
D gene: -; clone size: -; CDR3 length: 17; J gene: TRBJ1-2; V gene: TRBV9; CDR3 protein: CASSVGDPWRPNYGYTF; CDR3 DNA: TGTGCCAGCAGCGTAGGGGACCCTTGGAGACCTAACTATGGCTACACCTTC
D gene: TRBD1; clone size: -; CDR3 length: 14; J gene: TRBJ1-4; V gene: TRBV6-1; CDR3 protein: CASSGDRVGEKLFF; CDR3 DNA: TGTGCCAGCAGTGGGGACAGGGTTGGAGAAAAACTGTTTTTT
D gene: TRBD2; clone size: -; CDR3 length: 16; J gene: TRBJ2-5; V gene: TRBV5-4; CDR3 protein: CASSLGTSGAQETQYF; CDR3 DNA: TGTGCCAGCAGCTTGGGGACTAGCGGGGCCCAAGAGACCCAGTACTTC
D gene: -; clone size: -; CDR3 length: 15; J gene: TRBJ1-1; V gene: TRBV30; CDR3 protein: CAWTPVGYGNTEAFF; CDR3 DNA: TGTGCCTGGACCCCTGTGGGCTACGGGAACACTGAAGCTTTCTTT
D gene: -; clone size: many; CDR3 length: 13; J gene: TRBJ1-1; V gene: TRBV5-4; CDR3 protein: CASSLPENTEAFF; CDR3 DNA: TGTGCCAGCAGCTTGCCAGAGAACACTGAAGCTTTCTTT
D gene: -; clone size: once; CDR3 length: 15; J gene: TRBJ2-3; V gene: TRBV19; CDR3 protein: CASSIDQPPTDTQYF; CDR3 DNA: TGTGCCAGTAGTATAGATCAGCCGCCCACAGATACGCAGTATTTT
D gene: TRBD2; clone size: -; CDR3 length: 12; J gene: TRBJ2-5; V gene: TRBV5-1; CDR3 protein: CASSLAGGSQYF; CDR3 DNA: TGCGCCAGCAGCTTGGCCGGGGGGAGCCAGTACTTC
D gene: -; clone size: -; CDR3 length: 15; J gene: TRBJ1-1; V gene: TRBV6-5; CDR3 protein: CATVSSGRGNTEAFF; CDR3 DNA: TGTGCCACCGTTTCCTCGGGACGGGGGAACACTGAAGCTTTCTTT
D gene: TRBD2; clone size: many; CDR3 length: 15; J gene: TRBJ2-3; V gene: TRBV29-1; CDR3 protein: CSVERGSGGPEAQYF; CDR3 DNA: TGCAGCGTTGAAAGGGGTAGCGGGGGGCCTGAGGCGCAGTATTTT
D gene: -; clone size: few; CDR3 length: 16; J gene: TRBJ1-3; V gene: TRBV14; CDR3 protein: CASSFGPAGRGNTIYF; CDR3 DNA: TGTGCCAGCAGCTTTGGACCGGCAGGGAGAGGAAACACCATATATTTT
D gene: TRBD2; clone size: -; CDR3 length: 18; J gene: TRBJ2-7; V gene: TRBV7-2; CDR3 protein: CASSPNPPTSGGKYEQYF; CDR3 DNA: TGTGCCAGCAGCCCCAACCCACCTACTAGCGGGGGGAAGTACGAGCAGTACTTC
D gene: -; clone size: -; CDR3 length: 15; J gene: TRBJ2-7; V gene: TRBV4-1; CDR3 protein: CASSHASITPVEQYF; CDR3 DNA: TGCGCCAGCAGCCACGCATCCATCACACCCGTCGAGCAGTACTTC
D gene: -; clone size: -; CDR3 length: 14; J gene: TRBJ2-2; V gene: TRBV27; CDR3 protein: CASRGTQNTGELFF; CDR3 DNA: TGTGCCAGCAGAGGGACTCAGAACACCGGGGAGCTGTTTTTT
D gene: TRBD2; clone size: -; CDR3 length: 14; J gene: TRBJ2-3; V gene: TRBV10-1; CDR3 protein: CASSLSGGADTQYF; CDR3 DNA: TGCGCCAGCAGTCTCAGCGGGGGGGCGGATACGCAGTATTTT
D gene: TRBD1; clone size: few; CDR3 length: 15; J gene: TRBJ2-2; V gene: TRBV5-1; CDR3 protein: CASSRPTGGAGELFF; CDR3 DNA: TGCGCCAGCAGCAGGCCGACAGGGGGAGCCGGGGAGCTGTTTTTT